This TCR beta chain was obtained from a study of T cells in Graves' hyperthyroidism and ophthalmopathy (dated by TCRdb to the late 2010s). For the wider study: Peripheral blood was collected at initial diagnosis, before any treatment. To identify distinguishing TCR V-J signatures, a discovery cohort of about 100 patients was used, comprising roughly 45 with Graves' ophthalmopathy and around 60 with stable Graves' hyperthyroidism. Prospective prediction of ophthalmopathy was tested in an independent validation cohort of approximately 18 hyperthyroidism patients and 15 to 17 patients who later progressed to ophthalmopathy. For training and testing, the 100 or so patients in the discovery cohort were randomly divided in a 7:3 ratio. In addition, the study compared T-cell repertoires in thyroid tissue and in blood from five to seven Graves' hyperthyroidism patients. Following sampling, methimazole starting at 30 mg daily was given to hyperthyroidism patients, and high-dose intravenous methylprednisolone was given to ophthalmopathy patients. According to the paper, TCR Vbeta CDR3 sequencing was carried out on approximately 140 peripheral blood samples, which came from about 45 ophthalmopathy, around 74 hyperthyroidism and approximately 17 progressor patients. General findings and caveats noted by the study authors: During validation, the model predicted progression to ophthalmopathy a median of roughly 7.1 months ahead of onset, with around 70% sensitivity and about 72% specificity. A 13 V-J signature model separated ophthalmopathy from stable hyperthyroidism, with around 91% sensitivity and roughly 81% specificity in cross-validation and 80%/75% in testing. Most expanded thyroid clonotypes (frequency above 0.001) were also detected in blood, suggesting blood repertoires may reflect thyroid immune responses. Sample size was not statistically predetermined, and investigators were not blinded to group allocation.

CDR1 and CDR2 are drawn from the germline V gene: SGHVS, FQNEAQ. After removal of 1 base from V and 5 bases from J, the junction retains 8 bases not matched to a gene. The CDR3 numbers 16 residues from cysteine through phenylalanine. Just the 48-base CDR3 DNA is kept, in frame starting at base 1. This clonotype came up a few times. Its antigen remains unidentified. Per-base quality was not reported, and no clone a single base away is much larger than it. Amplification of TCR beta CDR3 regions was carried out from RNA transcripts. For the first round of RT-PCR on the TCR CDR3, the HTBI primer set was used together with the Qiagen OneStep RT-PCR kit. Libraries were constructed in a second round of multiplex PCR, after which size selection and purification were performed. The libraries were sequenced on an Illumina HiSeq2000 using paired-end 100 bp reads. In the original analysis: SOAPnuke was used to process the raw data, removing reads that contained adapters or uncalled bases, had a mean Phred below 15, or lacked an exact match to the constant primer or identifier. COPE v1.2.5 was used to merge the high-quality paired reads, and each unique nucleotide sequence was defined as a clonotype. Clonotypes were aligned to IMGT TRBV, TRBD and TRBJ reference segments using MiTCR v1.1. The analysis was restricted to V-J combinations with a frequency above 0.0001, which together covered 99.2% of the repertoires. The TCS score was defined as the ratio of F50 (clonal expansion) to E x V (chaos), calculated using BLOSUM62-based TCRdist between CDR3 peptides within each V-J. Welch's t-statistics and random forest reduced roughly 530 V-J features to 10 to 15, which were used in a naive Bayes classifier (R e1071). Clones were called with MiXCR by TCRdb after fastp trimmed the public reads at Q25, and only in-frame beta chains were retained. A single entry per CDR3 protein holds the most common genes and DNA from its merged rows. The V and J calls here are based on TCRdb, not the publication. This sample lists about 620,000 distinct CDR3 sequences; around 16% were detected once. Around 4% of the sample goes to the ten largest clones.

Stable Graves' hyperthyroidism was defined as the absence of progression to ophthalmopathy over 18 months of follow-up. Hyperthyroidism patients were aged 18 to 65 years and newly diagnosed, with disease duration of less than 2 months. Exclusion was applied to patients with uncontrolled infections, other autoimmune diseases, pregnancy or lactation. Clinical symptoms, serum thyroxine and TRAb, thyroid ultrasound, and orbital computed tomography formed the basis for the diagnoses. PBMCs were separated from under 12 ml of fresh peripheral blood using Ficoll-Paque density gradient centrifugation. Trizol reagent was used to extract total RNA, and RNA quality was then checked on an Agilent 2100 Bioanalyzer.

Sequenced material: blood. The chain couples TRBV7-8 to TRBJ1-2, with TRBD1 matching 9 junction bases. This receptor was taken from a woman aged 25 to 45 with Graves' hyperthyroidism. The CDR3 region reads CASSLGPLQGAYGYTF. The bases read TGTGCCAGCAGCTTAGGCCCCCTACAGGGGGCTTATGGCTACACCTTC.